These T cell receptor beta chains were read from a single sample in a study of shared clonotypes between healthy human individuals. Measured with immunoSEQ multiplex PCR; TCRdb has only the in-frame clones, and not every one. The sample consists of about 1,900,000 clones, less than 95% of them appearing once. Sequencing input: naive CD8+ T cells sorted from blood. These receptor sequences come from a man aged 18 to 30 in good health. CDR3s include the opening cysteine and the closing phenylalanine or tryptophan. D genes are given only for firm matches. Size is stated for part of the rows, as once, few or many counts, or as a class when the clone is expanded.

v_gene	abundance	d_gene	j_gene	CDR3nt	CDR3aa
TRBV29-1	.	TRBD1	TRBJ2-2	TGCAGCGTTTACCGGGACAGGGGCTCTAACACCGGGGAGCTGTTTTTT	CSVYRDRGSNTGELFF
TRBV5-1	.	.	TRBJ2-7	TGCGCCAGCAGCCCCGACTACCTGACCTACGAGCAGTACTTC	CASSPDYLTYEQYF
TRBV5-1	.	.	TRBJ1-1	TGCGCCAGCAGTTTTGGACAAGAAGCTTTCTTT	CASSFGQEAFF
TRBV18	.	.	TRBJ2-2	TGTGCCAGCTCATCTGAAATACCCGGGGCCGTTGGAACCGGGGAGCTGTTTTTT	CASSSEIPGAVGTGELFF
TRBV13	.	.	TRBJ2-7	TGTGCCAGCAGCTTAGGCGGGAAGCTCTACGAGCAGTACTTC	CASSLGGKLYEQYF
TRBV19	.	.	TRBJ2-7	TGTGCCAGTAGTATAACCCCCGAGAATGGAGCCTACGAGCAGTACTTC	CASSITPENGAYEQYF
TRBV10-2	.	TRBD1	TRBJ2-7	TGCGCCAGCAGAGGACAGGGGATCTACGAGCAGTACTTC	CASRGQGIYEQYF
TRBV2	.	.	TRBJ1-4	TGTGCCAGCAGTGAAGGGGCGGTCCTTAATGAAAAACTGTTTTTT	CASSEGAVLNEKLFF
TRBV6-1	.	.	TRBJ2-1	TGTGCCAGCAGTGCCGTCAGCGGGCTGAGCTCCTACAATGAGCAGTTCTTC	CASSAVSGLSSYNEQFF
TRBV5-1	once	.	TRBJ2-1	TGCGCCAGCAGCTTGGTTGGGGGAGCGGAGCAGTTCTTC	CASSLVGGAEQFF
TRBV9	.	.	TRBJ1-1	TGTGCCAGCAGCGCCCTTGAGTCGGGGGCTGGAACTGAAGCTTTCTTT	CASSALESGAGTEAFF
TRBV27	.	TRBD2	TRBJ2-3	TGTGCCAGCAGTAGACTGAGCGGGGGGGGCACAGATACGCAGTATTTT	CASSRLSGGGTDTQYF
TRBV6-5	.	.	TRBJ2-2	TGTGCCAGCAGTCAGGGGTTCGGGGAGCTGTTTTTT	CASSQGFGELFF
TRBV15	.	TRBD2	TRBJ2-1	TGTGCCACCAGCTCTCTAGCGGGACTCGGGAATGAGCAGTTCTTC	CATSSLAGLGNEQFF
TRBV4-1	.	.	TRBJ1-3	TGCGCCAGCAGCCAAGGCCAGGGAAACACCATATATTTT	CASSQGQGNTIYF
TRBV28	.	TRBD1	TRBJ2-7	TGTGCCAGCAGTTTAGACAGGGCCAACTACGAGCAGTACTTC	CASSLDRANYEQYF
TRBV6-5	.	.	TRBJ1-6	TGTGCCAGCAGTAGCACCGGTAATTCACCCCTCCACTTT	CASSSTGNSPLHF
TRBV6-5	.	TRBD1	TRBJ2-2	TGTGCCAGCAGGCGTACAGGGGGCGGCGGGGAGCTGTTTTTT	CASRRTGGGGELFF
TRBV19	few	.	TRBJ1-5	TGTGCCAGTAGTATAAGGGACAGCAATCAGCCCCAGCATTTT	CASSIRDSNQPQHF
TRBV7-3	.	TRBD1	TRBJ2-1	TGTGCCAGCAGCTTAGCGAAGGGGGCGTCAGGGGGTGAGCAGTTCTTC	CASSLAKGASGGEQFF
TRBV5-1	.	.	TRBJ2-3	TGCGCCAGCAGCTTGGTCGGAGGCGGAACAGATACGCAGTATTTT	CASSLVGGGTDTQYF
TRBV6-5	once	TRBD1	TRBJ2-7	TGTGCCAGCACCCCGGGACAGGGGGCCTACGAGCAGTACTTC	CASTPGQGAYEQYF
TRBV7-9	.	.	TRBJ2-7	TGTGCCAGCAGCTTAGCGGAGGGTGCGGACGAGCAGTACTTC	CASSLAEGADEQYF
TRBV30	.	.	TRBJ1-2	TGTGCCTGCCTTGTGTCGGGCTACACCTTC	CACLVSGYTF
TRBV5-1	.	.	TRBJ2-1	TGCGCCAGCAGCTTGTTTACCGATGAGCAGTTCTTC	CASSLFTDEQFF
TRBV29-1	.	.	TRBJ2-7	TGCAGCGCTGCGGACAGCCACGAGCAGTACTTC	CSAADSHEQYF
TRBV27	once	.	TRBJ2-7	TGTGCCAGCAGCCTAGTTACGCCTTCGTCCTCCTACGAGCAGTACTTC	CASSLVTPSSSYEQYF
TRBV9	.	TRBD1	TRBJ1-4	TGTGCCAGCAGCGTCCTGGGACAGGGAAATGAAAAACTGTTTTTT	CASSVLGQGNEKLFF
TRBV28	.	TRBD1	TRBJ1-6	TGTGCCAGCAGTGCCGGGACAGGGGAACTTTCACCCCTCCACTTT	CASSAGTGELSPLHF
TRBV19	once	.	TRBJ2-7	TGTGCCAGTAGTTCTTCGGATATCGCCTACGAGCAGTACTTC	CASSSSDIAYEQYF
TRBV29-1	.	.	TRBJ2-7	TGCAGCGTTGGGGAACTCTACGAGCAGTACTTC	CSVGELYEQYF
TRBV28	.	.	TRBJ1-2	TGTGCCAGCAGCCCCACCGAACTTTTGTATGGCTACACCTTC	CASSPTELLYGYTF
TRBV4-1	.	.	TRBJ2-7	TGCGCCAGCAGCCAAGGACAGGGAGGTACGTACGAGCAGTACTTC	CASSQGQGGTYEQYF
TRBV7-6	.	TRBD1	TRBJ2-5	TGTGCCAGCAGCCAGGCGGGACAGGGGAGAGAGACCCAGTACTTC	CASSQAGQGRETQYF
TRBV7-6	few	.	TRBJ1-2	TGTGCCAACAGGGACTTCAACTATGGCTACACCTTC	CANRDFNYGYTF
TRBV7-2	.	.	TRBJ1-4	TGTGCCAGCAGCTTAGCGCATGGGACGGTCTATGAAAAACTGTTTTTT	CASSLAHGTVYEKLFF
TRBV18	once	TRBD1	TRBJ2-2	TGTGCCAGCTCACCCAAAACAGGGGGCCCGAACACCGGGGAGCTGTTTTTT	CASSPKTGGPNTGELFF
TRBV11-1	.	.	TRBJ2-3	TGTGCCAGCAGCCCGGGGTGGGGGCGTAGCACAGATACGCAGTATTTT	CASSPGWGRSTDTQYF
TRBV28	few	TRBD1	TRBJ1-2	TGTGCCAGCAGTTGGGACAGGGATGGCTACACCTTC	CASSWDRDGYTF
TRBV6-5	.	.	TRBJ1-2	TGTGCCAGCAGTCTAGGGCCCTCCTATGGCTACACCTTC	CASSLGPSYGYTF
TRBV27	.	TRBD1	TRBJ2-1	TGTGCCAGCAGTGATGGGACAGGGTTTAGCAATGAGCAGTTCTTC	CASSDGTGFSNEQFF
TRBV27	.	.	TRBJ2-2	TGTGCCAGCAGTTTATCGGCGGGGGCGGGCACCGGGGAGCTGTTTTTT	CASSLSAGAGTGELFF
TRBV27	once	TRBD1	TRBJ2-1	TGTGCCAGCCGATTGGGACAGGGGGCCTACAATGAGCAGTTCTTC	CASRLGQGAYNEQFF
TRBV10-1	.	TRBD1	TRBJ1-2	TGCGCCACCCCCAGGACAGGCAACTATGGCTACACCTTC	CATPRTGNYGYTF
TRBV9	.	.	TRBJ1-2	TGTGCCAGCAGCCTTCATGGAGGGGGAATTGATGGCTACACCTTC	CASSLHGGGIDGYTF
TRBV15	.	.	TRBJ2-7	TGTGCCACCAGCAGAGATCGGTCCAGCTCCTACGAGCAGTACTTC	CATSRDRSSSYEQYF
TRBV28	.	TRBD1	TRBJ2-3	TGTGCCAGCACCTCCTATCGGAGGACAGGGGGCCCAGATACGCAGTATTTT	CASTSYRRTGGPDTQYF
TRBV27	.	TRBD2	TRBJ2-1	TGTGCCAGCAGTTTATCTACGGGGGGAAATGAGCAGTTCTTC	CASSLSTGGNEQFF
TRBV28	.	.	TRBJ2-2	TGTGCCAGCAGTTTATCGTGGGAGGTGGCATTCACCGGGGAGCTGTTTTTT	CASSLSWEVAFTGELFF
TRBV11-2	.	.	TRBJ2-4	TGTGCCAGCAGCTTAGAATTACAGGAAAACATTCAGTACTTC	CASSLELQENIQYF
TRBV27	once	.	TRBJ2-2	TGTGCCAGCAAGGTTTACGGGATGAACACCGGGGAGCTGTTTTTT	CASKVYGMNTGELFF
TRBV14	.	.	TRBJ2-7	TGTGCCAGCAGCCAAGTCCTGAGGGGCGAGCAGTACTTC	CASSQVLRGEQYF
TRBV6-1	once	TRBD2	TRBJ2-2	TGTGCCAGCAGTAGCGGGGGGACCGGGGAGCTGTTTTTT	CASSSGGTGELFF
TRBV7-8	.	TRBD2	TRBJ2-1	TGTGCCAGCAGCCCGAGACTAGCGGGGGGCCTGGGAGATTCCTACAATGAGCAGTTCTTC	CASSPRLAGGLGDSYNEQFF
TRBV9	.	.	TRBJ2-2	TGTGCCAGCAGCGGGGGTGACGGGGAGCTGTTTTTT	CASSGGDGELFF
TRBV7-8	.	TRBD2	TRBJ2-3	TGTGCCAGCAGCCCGCTAGCGGGAGGGTACACAGATACGCAGTATTTT	CASSPLAGGYTDTQYF
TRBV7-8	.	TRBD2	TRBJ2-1	TGTGCCAGCAGCTCAAAGCGGGATCCCTACAATGAGCAGTTCTTC	CASSSKRDPYNEQFF
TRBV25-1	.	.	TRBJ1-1	TGTGCCAGCAGGTTGGGGAGCACTGAAGCTTTCTTT	CASRLGSTEAFF
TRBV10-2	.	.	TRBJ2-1	TGCGCCAGCAGTGAAATGGGGGATGAGCAGTTCTTC	CASSEMGDEQFF
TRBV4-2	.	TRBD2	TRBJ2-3	TGTGCCAGCAGCCTCGAGCGGGAGGTTTGGTCAGATACGCAGTATTTT	CASSLEREVWSDTQYF